This T cell receptor beta chain originates from a study of T cell changes during pregnancy in multiple sclerosis. TCRdb's table, derived via immunoSEQ multiplex PCR, lists solely in-frame clones and lacks some. The sample lists about 85,000 clones, approximately 90% occurring once. From germline, CDR1 is LNHDA and CDR2 SQIVND (reference sequence). The V gene lost 1 base and the J gene lost 3 bases, with 16 bases spanning the gap. The CDR3 totals 18 residues. This receptor was obtained from a female donor with multiple sclerosis, enrolled in a pregnancy study. The rearrangement links TRBV19 to TRBJ2-6, with D possibly being TRBD1 (5 bases). The specimen was peripheral blood, collected in the first trimester of pregnancy. CDR3 DNA sequence: TGTGCCAGTAGTATAGGTTGGCAGGGCTTGAGTGGGGCCAACGTCCTGACTTTC. This sequence encodes CASSIGWQGLSGANVLTF.